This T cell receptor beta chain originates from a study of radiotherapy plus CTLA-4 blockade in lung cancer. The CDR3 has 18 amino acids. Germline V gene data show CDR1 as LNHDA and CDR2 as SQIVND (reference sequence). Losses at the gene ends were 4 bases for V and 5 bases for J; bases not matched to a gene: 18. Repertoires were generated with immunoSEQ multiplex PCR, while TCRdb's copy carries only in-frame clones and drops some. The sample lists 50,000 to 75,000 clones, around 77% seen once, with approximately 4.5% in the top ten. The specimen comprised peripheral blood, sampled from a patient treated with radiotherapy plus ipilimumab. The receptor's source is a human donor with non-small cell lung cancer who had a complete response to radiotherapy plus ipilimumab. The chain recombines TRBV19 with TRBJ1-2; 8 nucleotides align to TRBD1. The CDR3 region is CASSRGQAGMLARYGYTF. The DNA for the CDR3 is TGTGCCAGTAGTAGGGGACAGGCGGGTATGCTGGCTCGGTATGGCTACACCTTC.